The next 25 T cell receptor beta chains were all read from a single sample in a study of STAT5B mutations in CD4+ large granular lymphocyte leukemia. Assay: immunoSEQ multiplex PCR; the TCRdb copy retains only in-frame clones and omits some. The sample lists tens of thousands of clones; about 79% were seen once. Sequenced input: CD4+ T cells from blood buffy coats. The receptors originated from a human donor in good health.

The chain joins TRBV5-1 to TRBJ2-5; D possibly matches TRBD1 or TRBD2 (5 bases each). The V end was cut by 1 base, the J end by 2 bases, with 12 bases between. The germline CDR1 and CDR2 sequences are SGHRS and YFSETQ. CDR3 length: 15 amino acids. CDR3 amino acids: CASSLTGRVQETQYF. The CDR3 region has the DNA TGCGCCAGCAGCTTGACGGGGCGGGTTCAAGAGACCCAGTACTTC.

This chain uses TRBV7-8 with TRBJ2-5; 8 bases match TRBD2. The V and J ends lost 1 base and 3 bases, in that order; junction bases with no gene match: 10. Germline-derived CDR1 and CDR2 are SGHVS and FQNEAQ. The CDR3 covers 17 residues. CDR3 residues: CASSLVGSGAVKETQYF. The CDR3 nucleotides read TGTGCCAGCAGCTTAGTTGGTAGCGGGGCGGTAAAAGAGACCCAGTACTTC.

V gene TRBV19 combines with J gene TRBJ2-5; TRBD1 matches 7 bases. Germline CDR1 is LNHDA and CDR2 is SQIVND (reference sequence). The CDR3 is made up of 14 amino acids. V was pared by 4 bases and J by 5 bases, with 7 bases of the junction left unmatched. The CDR3, as DNA: TGTGCCAGTAGTAAAGACAGGGCCGTGGAGACCCAGTACTTC. Its translation is CASSKDRAVETQYF.

The genes are TRBV6-1 and TRBJ2-7; 7 bases agree with TRBD1. The CDR3 extends over 14 amino acids. V lost 9 bases to trimming and J lost 6 bases; unmatched junction nucleotides: 14. Germline V lookup: CDR1 MNHNS, CDR2 SASEGT. DNA of the CDR3: TGTGCCAGTGAAGACCACAGGGGAATTGCCGAGCAGTACTTC. Translated, it gives CASEDHRGIAEQYF.

The V call is TRBV6-5, the J call TRBJ1-1, with D possibly TRBD1 on 5 matching bases. The V and J ends lost 7 bases and 0 bases respectively, with 9 bases between them. The CDR3 is 13 amino acids. Germline-derived CDR1 and CDR2 are MNHEY and SVGAGI. The CDR3 spells CASTDSVNTEAFF. The CDR3 coding sequence is TGTGCCAGCACCGACAGCGTGAACACTGAAGCTTTCTTT.

CDR3 coding DNA: TGTGCCAGAAGCTTAATCCGAGAGCAGTTCTTC. This sequence encodes CARSLIREQFF. The chain employs TRBV7-5 and TRBJ2-1. TRBV7-5 is designated a pseudogene. CDR3 length equals 11 residues.

This clone was observed once. This rearrangement joins TRBV5-5 to TRBJ1-5, with D possibly TRBD1 on 6 matching bases. The V gene lost 3 bases and the J gene lost 4 bases, with 14 bases spanning the gap. CDR3 length equals 15 residues. The V gene's germline CDR1 is SGHKS and CDR2 YYEKEE (reference sequence). The CDR3: CASSSSGTLNQPQHF. CDR3 nucleotides: TGTGCCAGCAGCTCCAGCGGGACACTGAATCAGCCCCAGCATTTT.

This clone was observed a handful of times. CDR3 DNA: TGTGCCAGCAGCTTGGACGGGACAGGGTCCGAAGCTTTCTTT. This sequence encodes CASSLDGTGSEAFF. V is TRBV5-8 and J is TRBJ1-1; 9 positions agree with TRBD1. CDR1 and CDR2 from the germline V gene are SGHTS and YDEGEE. This CDR3 has 14 amino acids. The V segment lost 0 bases and the J segment 8 bases; nucleotides outside the gene matches: 5.

The rearrangement links TRBV11-3 to TRBJ2-7; D is perhaps TRBD2 (6 bases). The CDR3 extends over 16 amino acids. Trimming left V 3 bases short and J 2 bases short, with 17 bases between. Germline V CDR1 and CDR2: SGHNT, YENEEA. CDR3 coding DNA: TGTGCCAGCAGCTTGGGGTTACTAGCCCAAGCCTACGAGCAGTACTTC. This gives the protein CASSLGLLAQAYEQYF.

This sequence joins TRBV7-2 and TRBJ1-1, with D possibly being TRBD1 (5 bases). CDR3 size: 17 residues. Trimming cost V 3 bases and J 1 base, with 18 bases left between them. Germline CDR1 reads SGHTA; CDR2 reads FQGNSA. The CDR3 DNA follows: TGTGCCAGCAGCTTCACTGGAGGGGCTGAGGGGAACACTGAAGCTTTCTTT. Translating it yields CASSFTGGAEGNTEAFF.

V is TRBV5-1 and J is TRBJ2-7; 7 nucleotides line up with TRBD1. CDR3 size: 14 residues. Per the germline V gene, CDR1 is SGHRS and CDR2 is YFSETQ. J lost 1 base, V lost 4 bases, and 5 bases had no gene match. This CDR3 is CASSVDRRSYEQYF. The CDR3 DNA is TGCGCCAGCAGCGTGGACAGGCGATCCTACGAGCAGTACTTC.

This clone was counted a few times. The chain recombines TRBV19 with TRBJ2-2; no clear D gene. The CDR3 loop spans 14 amino acids. Germline CDR1 LNHDA, CDR2 SQIVND (reference sequence). With 6 bases removed from V and 8 bases from J, the gap between germline ends came to 16 bases. The CDR3 reads CASSFTREQGELFF. In nucleotides, the CDR3 is TGTGCCAGTAGCTTCACAAGGGAACAAGGGGAGCTGTTTTTT. Based on the CDR3 plus reference TRBV19 and TRBJ2-2, the full variable domain is DGGITQSPKYLFRKEGQNVTLSCEQNLNHDAMYWYRQDPGQGLRLIYYSQIVNDFQKGDIAEGYSVSREKKESFPLTVTSAQKNPTAFYLCASSFTREQGELFFGEGSRLTVL.

This clone was seen a few times. This sequence joins TRBV4-1 and TRBJ2-5; 7 nucleotides line up with TRBD2. This CDR3 contains 17 residues. Germline trimming cut 0 bases from V and 5 bases from J; bases unmatched to any gene: 12. CDR1 and CDR2 (germline): MGHRA, YSYEKL. The CDR3, as DNA: TGCGCCAGCAGCCAAGATCTCAGCGGGATGCAATGGGAGACCCAGTACTTC. Protein: CASSQDLSGMQWETQYF.

V and J are TRBV5-1 and TRBJ2-1, with TRBD2 matching 7 bases. From germline, CDR1 is SGHRS and CDR2 YFSETQ. There are 16 residues in the CDR3. Trimming at V came to 3 bases and at J to 2 bases, leaving 8 bases not matched to a gene. CDR3 DNA sequence: TGCGCCAGCAGCTCGGCTAGCGGAGCAGCCTACAATGAGCAGTTCTTC. This sequence encodes CASSSASGAAYNEQFF. Full variable domain (outside the CDR3, taken from reference TRBV5-1 and TRBJ2-1): KAGVTQTPRYLIKTRGQQVTLSCSPISGHRSVSWYQQTPGQGLQFLFEYFSETQRNKGNFPGRFSGRQFSNSRSEMNVSTLELGDSALYLCASSSASGAAYNEQFFGPGTRLTVL.

The rearrangement links TRBV10-3 to TRBJ2-1, with D tentatively TRBD1 or TRBD2 (6 bases each). The V end lost 4 bases, the J end lost 6 bases, and 16 bases lay between the germline ends. This CDR3 has 15 amino acids. CDR1 and CDR2 from the germline V gene are ENHRY and SYGVKD. CDR3 region: CAISGPGALGNEQFF. DNA of the CDR3: TGTGCCATCAGTGGGCCGGGGGCCCTGGGCAATGAGCAGTTCTTC.

The chain combines TRBV6-5 with TRBJ1-6; unclear D gene. CDR1 and CDR2 from the germline V gene are MNHEY and SVGAGI. Trimming pared 4 bases from V and 13 bases from J, leaving 23 bases between. This CDR3 has 16 residues. The CDR3 loop is CASSSRYPRSSWPLHF. CDR3 bases: TGTGCCAGCAGTTCCAGGTACCCCCGTTCCAGTTGGCCCCTCCACTTT.

The rearrangement uses TRBV6-1 and TRBJ1-2; D possibly corresponds to TRBD1 (6 bases). V lost 1 base to trimming and J lost 4 bases, with 19 bases between them. CDR3 length: 17 amino acids. In germline, CDR1 is MNHNS, CDR2 SASEGT. CDR3 DNA sequence: TGTGCCAGCAGTGAAGTCTCCGGGGGGGCCTCCACCTATGGCTACACCTTC. Its translation is CASSEVSGGASTYGYTF.

The V and J genes are TRBV5-1 and TRBJ2-7, with TRBD2 matching 10 bases. The CDR3 extends over 14 amino acids. The V gene's germline CDR1 is SGHRS and CDR2 YFSETQ. The V and J ends lost 4 bases and 13 bases, in that order; junction bases with no gene match: 14. The CDR3 coding sequence is TGCGCCAGCAGCAGAGGACTAGCGGCCTCACATTCTTACTTC. This codes for CASSRGLAASHSYF.

This chain uses TRBV30 with TRBJ2-1; TRBD2 matches at 8 bases. CDR3 size: 14 residues. V lost 3 bases and J lost 7; bases outside the gene matches: 8. Germline values: CDR1 GTSNPN, CDR2 SVGIG (reference sequence). In DNA form, the CDR3 reads TGTGCCTGGAGCCGACTAGCGATTCGAAATGAGCAGTTCTTC. Its protein product is CAWSRLAIRNEQFF. The variable domain in full, completed from reference TRBV30 and TRBJ2-1, reads SQTIHQWPATLVQPVGSPLSLECTVEGTSNPNLYWYRQAAGRGLQLLFYSVGIGQISSEVPQNLSASRPQDRQFILSSKKLLLSDSGFYLCAWSRLAIRNEQFFGPGTRLTVL.

This clone appeared a single time. V usage is TRBV5-8 and J usage is TRBJ1-5; 9 nucleotides agree with TRBD1. Trimming removed 0 bases from V and 6 bases from J; junction bases left unmatched: 7. The CDR3 length is 16 residues. CDR1 is SGHTS, CDR2 YDEGEE, per germline. DNA of the CDR3: TGTGCCAGCAGCTTGGAGGGACAGGGTCCCCGTCAGCCCCAGCATTTT. Its translation: CASSLEGQGPRQPQHF.

This chain joins TRBV10-3 and TRBJ2-6; no clear D gene. CDR1 and CDR2 from the germline V gene are ENHRY and SYGVKD. Trimming took 10 bases from V and 5 from J, leaving 15 bases between them. The CDR3 covers 14 residues. In nucleotides, the CDR3 is TGTGCCACAGGCCTCAGTGGCTGGGCCAACGTCCTGACTTTC. This encodes CATGLSGWANVLTF.

The CDR3 DNA reads as TGTGCCACCGGACGCTCGGAGGAGACCCAGTACTTC. Its protein is CATGRSEETQYF. The rearrangement uses TRBV28 and TRBJ2-5; no reliable D call. Germline-derived CDR1 and CDR2 are MDHEN and SYDVKM. The CDR3 contains 12 residues. The V end lost 10 bases, the J end lost 5 bases, and 14 bases lay between the germline ends.

This clone has only a few counts. The V call is TRBV11-3, the J call TRBJ1-1; tentatively, D is TRBD1 (6 bases). Germline CDR1 SGHNT, CDR2 YENEEA. CDR3 size: 15 residues. Trimming pared 7 bases from V and 0 bases from J, leaving 15 bases between. CDR3 nucleotides: TGTGCCAGCACCACATGGGGGGACATGAACACTGAAGCTTTCTTT. Translation: CASTTWGDMNTEAFF.

The V and J genes are TRBV5-1 and TRBJ2-2; tentative D call: TRBD2 (5 bases). CDR1 and CDR2 (germline): SGHRS, YFSETQ. The CDR3 is made up of 15 amino acids. Between the trimmed V and J ends, which lost 1 base and 7 bases, there was a span of 14 bases. The DNA of the CDR3 is TGCGCCAGCAGCTTGTCCGGGGAATTTTACGGGGAGCTGTTTTTT. It translates to CASSLSGEFYGELFF.

The rearrangement links TRBV6-6 to TRBJ1-5; D is ambiguous. The CDR3 extends over 14 amino acids. The V gene lost 6 bases and the J gene lost 3 bases, with 12 bases spanning the gap. Germline CDR1 and CDR2: MNHNY and SVGAGI (reference sequence). DNA of the CDR3: TGTGCCAGCAGCATAGCGGGGAACAATCAGCCCCAGCATTTT. It encodes CASSIAGNNQPQHF.